A selection of T cell receptor beta chains follows, all from one sample in a study of cytomegalovirus exposure and HLA in healthy donors. Data came from immunoSEQ multiplex PCR; TCRdb stores just in-frame clones and leaves some out. The sample includes 150,000 or so clones, approximately 81% of them seen just once. The source material was PBMCs. These TCRs come from a man in his fifties or sixties in good health and CMV-seropositive. CDR3s leave out the opening cysteine and the closing phenylalanine or tryptophan.

v_call	j_call	cdr3_aa
TRBV4-2	TRBJ2-7	ASSQDPSGLSYEQY
TRBV19	TRBJ1-1	ASRKKDRDPAEAF
TRBV5-5	TRBJ2-1	ASSLVTGNEQF
TRBV11-2	.	ASSFVSGGLYEQY
TRBV11-2	TRBJ2-1	ASSLDAGGYNEQF
TRBV7-2	TRBJ2-1	ASSPTRGSYNEQF
TRBV9	TRBJ2-7	ASSVAAGGPEQY
TRBV5-4	TRBJ2-1	ASSLSSGGALNEQF
TRBV27	TRBJ2-1	ASSFGIAGDNEQF
TRBV6-1	TRBJ1-2	ASSERQSNYGYT
TRBV28	TRBJ2-7	ASGRTPTYEQY
TRBV2	TRBJ2-3	ASSGTSVLNTQY
TRBV19	TRBJ1-5	ASSTTGTGRIKQPQH
TRBV4-1	TRBJ2-7	ASSQGATAAYEQY
TRBV5-1	TRBJ2-2	ASSSGASLNTGELF
TRBV28	TRBJ2-2	ASSKSNTGELF
TRBV6-6	TRBJ1-5	ASRQEANQPQH
TRBV6-6	TRBJ1-1	ASSPRQDTEAF
TRBV5-4	TRBJ1-1	ASSLEHTLNTEAF